Presented here are 20 T cell receptor beta chains from one specimen sequenced in a study of blood T cell repertoires in COVID-19. Data came from immunoSEQ multiplex PCR; TCRdb stores just in-frame clones and leaves some out. In the table there are about 410,000 clones, 70% to 90% of which are singletons. The specimen was peripheral blood. These receptors originate from a young woman with active or convalescent COVID-19.

The rearrangement joins TRBV2 to TRBJ1-1, with D perhaps matching TRBD1 (5 bases). V lost 5 bases and J lost 4, with 11 bases in between. Germline CDR1 SNHLY, CDR2 FYNNEI. The CDR3 runs 13 residues. The chain's CDR3 is CASSRKGVTEAFF. The DNA of the CDR3 is TGTGCCAGCAGTCGTAAAGGGGTCACTGAAGCTTTCTTT.

The rearrangement links TRBV6-5 to TRBJ1-2; no reliable D call. The CDR3 totals 13 residues. Trimming pared 5 bases from V and 7 bases from J, leaving 14 bases between. Germline-derived CDR1 and CDR2 are MNHEY and SVGAGI. The CDR3 region is CASSIPGGRGYTF. In DNA, the CDR3 is TGTGCCAGCAGTATTCCGGGAGGTCGTGGCTACACCTTC.

The chain carries TRBV6-5 and TRBJ1-2; weak D call: TRBD1 (5 bases). This CDR3 region has 14 residues. Trimming took 5 bases from V and 3 from J, leaving 13 bases between them. Germline lookup yields CDR1 MNHEY and CDR2 SVGAGI. CDR3 DNA: TGTGCCAGCAGTCCGCTGGGAGGGGACTATGGCTACACCTTC. Translated: CASSPLGGDYGYTF.

This chain connects TRBV28 to TRBJ2-7; D is possibly TRBD2 (6 bases). Trimming left V 10 bases short and J 6 bases short, with 19 bases between. From germline, CDR1 is MDHEN and CDR2 SYDVKM. This CDR3 has 13 amino acids. For the CDR3, the DNA is TGTGCCACCCTTGGGACTGAGGTTAGCGAGCAGTACTTC. This sequence encodes CATLGTEVSEQYF.

The rearrangement uses TRBV4-1 and TRBJ1-2, with 10 bases that match TRBD1. CDR3 length: 15 amino acids. Per germline, CDR1 MGHRA and CDR2 YSYEKL. The ends lost 2 bases at V and 3 bases at J; junction bases unmatched: 3. The DNA of the CDR3 is TGCGCCAGCAGCCAACCGGGACAGGGGTACTATGGCTACACCTTC. This codes for CASSQPGQGYYGYTF.

This sequence joins TRBV19 and TRBJ2-7; 8 nucleotides match TRBD1. Germline assignment: CDR1 LNHDA and CDR2 SQIVND (reference sequence). After removal of 5 bases from V and 6 bases from J, the junction contained 12 bases not matched to a gene. The CDR3 totals 15 residues. CDR3 nucleotide sequence: TGTGCCAGTAGTTCCCAGACAGGGGAAGGTCGCGAGCAGTACTTC. Encoded protein: CASSSQTGEGREQYF.

This rearrangement joins TRBV5-1 to TRBJ2-1; 12 bases are a match to TRBD2. Trimming cost V 4 bases and J 4 bases; bases outside gene matches: 6. The CDR3 is 16 amino acids. Germline V CDR1 and CDR2: SGHRS, YFSETQ. The CDR3 is CASSPAGTSGYNEQFF. The DNA of the CDR3 is TGCGCCAGCAGCCCTGCCGGGACTAGCGGGTACAATGAGCAGTTCTTC.

The chain uses TRBV6-5 and TRBJ2-7, with 11 bases matching TRBD2. CDR3 length: 15 residues. The germline gives CDR1 MNHEY, CDR2 SVGAGI. V was clipped by 1 base and J by 4 bases; unmatched bases: 3. The CDR3 sequence: CASSYWTSGPYEQYF. The CDR3 DNA reads as TGTGCCAGCAGTTACTGGACTAGCGGGCCGTACGAGCAGTACTTC.

This clone has just a few counts. V usage is TRBV28 and J usage is TRBJ1-2; 11 bases match TRBD1. The CDR3 covers 15 residues. CDR1 and CDR2 (germline): MDHEN, SYDVKM. J was trimmed by 8 bases and V by 5 bases; bases with no gene match: 10. The CDR3 DNA sequence: TGTGCCAGCAGTGTTAGGACAGGGGGCGCGTGGGGCTACACCTTC. Amino acids: CASSVRTGGAWGYTF.

CDR3 coding DNA: TGTGCCAGCAGCGGAAAAAATCTAGCGCCCGGCCCCGGTTACAATGAGCAGTTCTTC. It codes for CASSGKNLAPGPGYNEQFF. V and J are TRBV7-9 and TRBJ2-1, with a weak D call TRBD2 (6 bases). The length of the CDR3 is 19 residues. V was shortened by 5 bases and J by 4 bases, with 27 bases between the two germline ends. Looked up from germline, CDR1 is SEHNR and CDR2 is FQNEAQ (reference sequence).

This chain joins TRBV3-1 (or the pseudogene TRBV3-2) and TRBJ2-7; 7 bases line up with TRBD2. The length of the CDR3 is 16 residues. Germline V gene data show CDR1 as LGHDT and CDR2 as YNNKEL (reference sequence). The junction had 8 bases not matched to a gene; V was cut back by 0 bases and J by 3 bases. The CDR3 nucleotides read TGTGCCAGCAGCCAAGATGGGCGGGGGATTTTCTACGAGCAGTACTTC. Its translation: CASSQDGRGIFYEQYF.

The V call is TRBV30, the J call TRBJ1-6; TRBD1 might be the D (5 bases). CDR1 is GTSNPN and CDR2 is SVGIG in the germline V gene (reference sequence). The CDR3 extends over 13 amino acids. Trimming stripped 2 bases from V and 10 bases from J, with 12 bases between. Written as DNA, the CDR3 is TGTGCCTGGAGTTCCCAGGGAGGATCACCCCTCCACTTT. Translated: CAWSSQGGSPLHF.

CDR3 nucleotide sequence: TGTGCCAGCAGTCTAGCGGACAATGAGCAGTTCTTC. The encoded protein is CASSLADNEQFF. The V and J genes are TRBV2 and TRBJ2-1, with TRBD2 matching over 7 bases. Trimming at V came to 5 bases and at J to 5 bases, leaving 0 bases not matched to a gene. Germline V gene lookup returns CDR1 SNHLY and CDR2 FYNNEI. The CDR3 loop spans 12 amino acids.

The V and J genes are TRBV7-7 and TRBJ2-1, with 8 positions matching TRBD2. The CDR3 is 15 amino acids. Unmatched junction bases numbered 6, after V lost 5 bases and J lost 3 bases. CDR1 is SSHAT and CDR2 is FNYEAQ in the germline V gene (reference sequence). In DNA, the CDR3 is TGTGCCAGCAGCCCCGCCGGGACTAGCTACAATGAGCAGTTCTTC. Amino acid sequence: CASSPAGTSYNEQFF.

J is TRBJ1-1 and V is TRBV6-1, with D unclear. Germline CDR1 MNHNS, CDR2 SASEGT. The V end was cut by 2 bases, the J end by 2 bases, with 6 bases between. There are 13 residues in the CDR3. Here the CDR3 reads CASSEHTNTEAFF. Here the CDR3 DNA reads TGTGCCAGCAGTGAACACACCAACACTGAAGCTTTCTTT.

The chain joins TRBV7-8 to TRBJ1-2; D is unresolved. CDR3 length equals 15 residues. Germline loops: CDR1 SGHVS, CDR2 FQNEAQ. V lost 2 bases to trimming and J lost 6 bases, with 16 bases between them. The CDR3 loop is CASSLFGSGDNGYTF. The CDR3 DNA sequence: TGTGCCAGCAGCTTATTCGGTTCGGGAGACAATGGCTACACCTTC.

The rearrangement joins TRBV18 to TRBJ1-3; 7 positions match TRBD1. The V gene end was trimmed by 5 bases and the J gene end by 4 bases; junction bases not matched to a gene: 11. Looked up from germline, CDR1 is KGHSH and CDR2 is LQKENI. The CDR3 is 16 residues long. CDR3 sequence reads: CASSETGTAQGNTIYF. The CDR3 DNA follows: TGTGCCAGCTCAGAGACTGGGACAGCTCAAGGAAACACCATATATTTT.

This clone came up a few times. The V and J genes are TRBV6-1 and TRBJ1-5, with 8 bases identical to TRBD1. CDR1 MNHNS and CDR2 SASEGT come from the germline V gene. Germline trimming cut 1 base from V and 9 bases from J; bases unmatched to any gene: 8. CDR3 length equals 15 residues. The CDR3 protein is CASSEGQGPFRPQHF. Written as DNA, the CDR3 is TGTGCCAGCAGTGAAGGACAGGGGCCTTTTCGGCCCCAGCATTTT.

This chain uses TRBV10-1 with TRBJ1-1, with TRBD1 matching over 8 bases. V gave up 4 bases and J gave up 4 bases; unmatched junction bases: 11. This CDR3 has 16 amino acids. CDR1 and CDR2 from the germline V gene are WNHNN and SYGVQD (reference sequence). This CDR3 is CASSGTGGDRGTEAFF. The CDR3 nucleotides read TGCGCCAGCAGTGGCACAGGGGGGGATAGAGGCACTGAAGCTTTCTTT.

V gene TRBV3-1 (or the pseudogene TRBV3-2) combines with J gene TRBJ2-1; 8 bases fit TRBD2. Trimming at V came to 4 bases and at J to 9 bases, leaving 11 bases not matched to a gene. Germline-derived CDR1 and CDR2 are LGHDT and YNNKEL (reference sequence). The CDR3 covers 15 residues. CDR3 sequence reads: CASSPNPGGFVEQFF. In nucleotides, the CDR3 is TGTGCCAGCAGCCCCAATCCGGGGGGGTTTGTTGAGCAGTTCTTC.